Sequencing of this TCR beta chain was carried out in a study of CD8 T cells in ankylosing spondylitis (dated by TCRdb to 2016 to 2017). About the investigation overall: The study profiled T cell receptor beta repertoires in healthy donors and ankylosing spondylitis patients to find disease-linked TCR variants. Samples of peripheral blood were taken, and for ankylosing spondylitis patients, synovial fluid was collected as well. The whole study cohort included 108 healthy donors and over 20 ankylosing spondylitis patients. Results the study describes overall, beyond this receptor: A TCR beta motif of fewer than 10 highly homologous amino acid variants appeared characteristic of blood from ankylosing spondylitis patients. Significant enrichment of the disease-linked clones was reported in matched synovial fluid samples from ankylosing spondylitis patients. Some motif variants were previously reported in synovial fluid and blood of reactive arthritis patients, suggesting common disease-initiation mechanisms. In peripheral blood, the disease-linked clones were found at relatively low frequencies and had a CD8+ phenotype.

The data were produced on an Illumina HiSeq 2500. Quantitative 5'-RACE with molecular barcodes was used to prepare TCR beta libraries. The original pipeline was this. A new computational method based on a probabilistic model of VDJ rearrangement was used to identify disease-linked TCR variants. TCRdb cleaned the public reads at Q25 with fastp, built clones with MiXCR and kept in-frame beta chains. Records with the same CDR3 protein are collapsed into one entry carrying the most frequent genes and DNA. TCRdb assigned the V and J calls; the authors' analysis was not used. The sample table lists about 240,000 distinct CDR3 sequences, approximately 8% of them with a count of one. The top ten clones comprise around 4.8% of the sample. This clonotype was counted at least ten times. This receptor's antigen is unknown. Qualities for individual bases were not recorded, and no much larger clone is one base off.

Reading the germline V gene gives CDR1 SNHLY and CDR2 FYNNEI. The CDR3 sequence holds 14 residues, the cysteine and phenylalanine included. The only DNA kept is the CDR3, 42 bases in frame from the first base. The germline ends are 9 bases apart after V is trimmed by 6 bases and J by 1 base. Material for sequencing was blood, either unsorted or a sorted T cell fraction (not recorded which). The V and J segments used are TRBV2 and TRBJ2-2; no D segment can be confidently identified. The clonotype originates from a female donor with ankylosing spondylitis or in good health (not recorded which). The CDR3 here reads CASSLLGNTGELFF. The nucleotides are TGTGCCAGCAGCCTTTTGGGGAACACCGGGGAGCTGTTTTTT.